This is a list of T cell receptor beta chains from one sample in a study of PD-1 blockade in classical Hodgkin lymphoma. TCRdb's table, derived via immunoSEQ multiplex PCR, lists solely in-frame clones and lacks some. The table has roughly 49,000 clones, 90% seen once. Sequencing was performed on peripheral blood mononuclear cells (PBMCs), taken before the fourth cycle of nivolumab. The origin of the receptors is a human donor with classical Hodgkin lymphoma. Both conserved end residues are part of each CDR3. The D gene is left open where the match is weak. The size of a clone is reported for some rows only, either as once, few or many, or as a class for expanded clones.

TRBD2	TRBV5-4	-	TRBJ2-5	TGTGCCAGCAGCGCACCGGGACTAGCGGGCGCGAGCCAGTACTTC	CASSAPGLAGASQYF
TRBD2	TRBV9	-	TRBJ2-7	TGTGCCAGCAGCGTAACGGCGGGAGGGAGTTACGAGCAGTACTTC	CASSVTAGGSYEQYF
TRBD1	TRBV29-1	once	TRBJ2-1	TGCAGCGTTGGCCCCTCACAGGGGCCCGGAAACTTGCAGTTCTTC	CSVGPSQGPGNLQFF
-	TRBV18	-	TRBJ2-7	TGTGCCAGCTCCGGTGGTCAGGGGACCTACGAGCAGTACTTC	CASSGGQGTYEQYF
-	TRBV4-1	few	TRBJ2-3	TGCGCCAGCAGCCAAGAGGGTTTGGGGGGTTTCACAGATACGCAGTATTTT	CASSQEGLGGFTDTQYF
-	TRBV28	-	TRBJ1-2	TGTGCCAGCAGTTTATCAGACAGAAACTATGGCTACACCTTC	CASSLSDRNYGYTF
TRBD1	TRBV28	-	TRBJ2-3	TGTGCCAGCAGTTATGACAGGGGCGAGCCAGATACGCAGTATTTT	CASSYDRGEPDTQYF
TRBD1	TRBV6-5	-	TRBJ2-2	TGTGCCAGCAGTTCCGGGACAGGGCGCACCGGGGAGCTGTTTTTT	CASSSGTGRTGELFF
TRBD1	TRBV2	-	TRBJ1-1	TGTGCCAGCAGTGGACAGGGCACGACTGAAGCTTTCTTT	CASSGQGTTEAFF
-	TRBV29-1	-	TRBJ2-1	TGCAGCGTTGAACGCCAGGGGCCGCGCAATGAGCAGTTCTTC	CSVERQGPRNEQFF
-	TRBV6-1	-	TRBJ2-7	TGTGCCAGCAGTGTTAGGGCATCCGAGCAGTACTTC	CASSVRASEQYF
-	TRBV19	-	TRBJ1-1	-	CASSTSGVLSEAFF
TRBD1	TRBV7-3	-	TRBJ2-1	TGTGCCAGCAGCTTAGGACAGGGCCCCTACAATGAGCAGTTCTTC	CASSLGQGPYNEQFF
-	TRBV7-9	-	TRBJ2-3	TGTGCCAGCAGCGACCGGGGCACAGATACGCAGTATTTT	CASSDRGTDTQYF
TRBD1	TRBV19	-	TRBJ1-3	TGTGCCAGTAGTGTCGGGACAGTCTCTGGAAACACCATATATTTT	CASSVGTVSGNTIYF
-	TRBV19	-	TRBJ1-4	TGTGCCAGTAGAAAAGATGGGGGTGAAAAACTGTTTTTT	CASRKDGGEKLFF
-	TRBV5-1	once	TRBJ2-3	TGCGCCAGCAGCTTGGCGGACCTAAGGCGGGATACGCAGTATTTT	CASSLADLRRDTQYF
TRBD1	TRBV30	few	TRBJ1-2	TGTGCCTGGAGCTCAGTCGGATACAGGGGGATGAGCTACACCTTC	CAWSSVGYRGMSYTF
-	TRBV18	once	TRBJ2-7	TGTGCCAGCTCATCGGGGGCTTACTCCTACGAGCAGTACTTC	CASSSGAYSYEQYF
-	TRBV9	-	TRBJ2-1	TGTGCCAGCAGCGTAGCGGGAGCGCCCTACAATGAGCAGTTCTTC	CASSVAGAPYNEQFF
-	TRBV4-1	-	TRBJ1-4	TGCGCCAGCAGTCGCCGGGAGAATGAAAAACTGTTTTTT	CASSRRENEKLFF
-	TRBV5-1	-	TRBJ1-2	TGCGCCAGCAGCTTGGGCGGGCAGGAGAATGGCTACACCTTC	CASSLGGQENGYTF
-	TRBV7-9	-	TRBJ1-1	TGTGCCAGCAGCCACCAGGTCAGTGACACTGAAGCTTTCTTT	CASSHQVSDTEAFF